The rows below give T cell receptor beta chains drawn from one sample of a study of immune heterogeneity within non-small cell lung tumors. Each CDR3 protein gets one entry after TCRdb re-called the multiplex PCR reads with MiXCR. The table has about 15,000 distinct CDR3 sequences, approximately 26% seen once; the top ten hold roughly 5.2%. Input material: lung tumor tissue. The receptors originated from a man between 40 and 49 years old with non-small cell lung cancer. CDR3s include the opening cysteine and the closing phenylalanine or tryptophan. The D gene is left open where the match is weak. Clone size is given for some rows only: seen once, a few or many times, or a class if the clone is expanded.

medium-sized,-,TRBJ1-2,TRBV5-1,CASSLEENYGYTF,TGCGCCAGCAGCTTGGAAGAGAACTATGGCTACACCTTC
-,-,TRBJ1-6,TRBV7-2,CASSLASMGSSYNLPLHF,TGTGCCAGCAGCCTAGCCTCCATGGGGAGCTCCTATAATTTACCCCTCCACTTT
once,-,TRBJ2-2,TRBV30,CVWIGSNTGELFF,TGTGTCTGGATTGGTAGTAACACCGGGGAGCTGTTTTTT
medium-sized,-,TRBJ1-1,TRBV27,CASSSRGRNWGTEAFF,TGTGCCAGCTCCTCGCGCGGACGGAACTGGGGCACTGAAGCTTTCTTT
-,TRBD1,TRBJ2-5,TRBV25-1,CASSDHRDRDELPKTRYF,TGTGCCAGCAGTGACCACCGGGACAGGGACGAATTACCCAAGACCCGGTACTTC
medium-sized,TRBD1,TRBJ1-4,TRBV25-1,CASSPTGQGSREKLFF,TGTGCCAGCAGTCCCACCGGACAGGGGAGTAGGGAAAAACTGTTTTTT
medium-sized,-,TRBJ1-2,TRBV7-2,CASSLWDGGLHTF,TGTGCCAGCAGCTTATGGGACGGGGGCTTACACACCTTC
few,-,TRBJ2-5,TRBV7-8,CASSLGRKETQYF,TGTGCCAGCAGCTTAGGCAGGAAAGAGACCCAGTACTTC
medium-sized,-,TRBJ2-7,TRBV27,CASSRTITGYSYEQYF,TGTGCCAGCAGTCGGACGATTACAGGGTACTCCTACGAGCAGTACTTC
many,-,TRBJ1-6,TRBV6-1,CASSGGDTGSSPLHF,TGTGCCAGCAGTGGCGGGGACACGGGTAGTTCACCCCTCCACTTT
-,TRBD1,TRBJ1-4,TRBV3-1,CATTRSGTGVEKLFF,TGTGCCACCACCCGTTCCGGGACAGGGGTAGAAAAACTGTTTTTT
-,-,TRBJ1-5,TRBV7-8,CASSLAGAGRHNQPQHF,TGTGCCAGCAGCTTAGCTGGGGCAGGGAGGCACAATCAGCCCCAGCATTTT
few,-,TRBJ1-1,TRBV19,CASSRGTGSRNTEAFF,TGTGCCAGTTCTAGAGGAACAGGGTCAAGGAACACTGAAGCTTTCTTT
medium-sized,TRBD1,TRBJ2-6,TRBV12-3/TRBV12-4,CASSEQWTGASGANVLTF,TGTGCCAGCAGCGAACAGTGGACAGGGGCCTCTGGGGCCAACGTCCTGACTTTC
medium-sized,TRBD1,TRBJ2-7,TRBV5-1,CASSTTGGNYEQYF,TGCGCCAGCAGCACAACAGGGGGCAACTACGAGCAGTACTTC
-,-,TRBJ1-5,TRBV19,CASSFKRTSGRLPQHF,TGTGCCAGTAGTTTCAAAAGGACGTCCGGACGGCTGCCCCAGCATTTT
few,-,TRBJ2-3,TRBV5-1,CASSLGVSTVADTQYF,TGCGCCAGCAGCTTAGGGGTTTCCACCGTCGCAGATACGCAGTATTTT
many,-,TRBJ2-1,TRBV18,CASLPERNEQFF,TGTGCCAGCTTACCCGAAAGAAATGAGCAGTTCTTC
-,-,TRBJ2-7,TRBV27,CASTKRVGGYEQYF,TGTGCCAGCACGAAGAGGGTAGGGGGCTACGAGCAGTACTTC
-,TRBD2,TRBJ2-3,TRBV20-1,CSARTAAGGHGDTQCF,TGCAGTGCTAGGACTGCGGCGGGAGGGCACGGGGATACGCAGTGTTTT
many,-,TRBJ2-7,TRBV18,CASSPDSYEQYF,TGTGCCAGCTCACCCGACTCCTACGAGCAGTACTTC
-,-,TRBJ2-7,TRBV11-2,CASSFLQDEQYF,TGTGCCAGCAGCTTCCTACAGGACGAGCAGTACTTC
-,-,TRBJ1-6,TRBV5-1,CASRVSGNSPLHF,TGCGCCAGCAGGGTTTCGGGGAATTCACCCCTCCACTTT
medium-sized,TRBD1,TRBJ1-5,TRBV2,CASSVQGGGFQPQHF,TGTGCCAGCAGTGTACAGGGGGGGGGGTTCCAGCCCCAGCATTTT
many,TRBD1,TRBJ2-7,TRBV7-3,CASSLTGGDEQYF,TGTGCCAGCAGCTTGACAGGGGGCGACGAGCAGTACTTC
medium-sized,TRBD1,TRBJ2-7,TRBV6-5,CASSYSVDRAVHEQYF,TGTGCCAGCAGTTACTCTGTGGACAGGGCTGTCCACGAGCAGTACTTC
many,TRBD1,TRBJ1-4,TRBV19,CASRTTDRGRLNEKLFF,TGTGCCAGTAGGACGACTGACAGGGGGAGGCTGAATGAAAAACTGTTTTTT
many,TRBD2,TRBJ2-1,TRBV6-2/TRBV6-3,CASEEGLGREGANEQFF,TGTGCCAGCGAAGAAGGCCTTGGGCGGGAGGGTGCCAATGAGCAGTTCTTC
many,TRBD1,TRBJ2-2,TRBV5-8,CASSSGQITGELFF,TGTGCCAGCAGCTCGGGACAGATCACCGGGGAGCTGTTTTTT
-,TRBD1,TRBJ1-5,TRBV18,CASSTGVRPQHF,TGTGCCAGCTCCACAGGGGTGCGGCCCCAGCATTTT
few,TRBD2,TRBJ2-3,TRBV7-2,CASSLRTSGRSTDTQYF,TGTGCCAGCAGCTTAAGGACTAGCGGGAGAAGCACAGATACGCAGTATTTT
-,-,TRBJ2-2,TRBV4-2,CASTPHTGELFF,TGTGCCAGCACTCCACACACCGGGGAGCTGTTTTTT
-,-,TRBJ2-5,TRBV12-3/TRBV12-4,CASIFGGAPQETQYF,TGTGCCAGCATTTTTGGGGGAGCCCCCCAAGAGACCCAGTACTTC
many,TRBD2,TRBJ2-7,TRBV11-3,CASSQLTSGDSYEQYF,TGTGCCAGCAGCCAGCTCACTAGCGGAGACTCCTACGAGCAGTACTTC
many,-,TRBJ1-2,TRBV20-1,CSARDWRTLANYGYTF,TGCAGTGCTAGAGATTGGAGGACCCTAGCTAACTATGGCTACACCTTC
many,-,TRBJ2-7,TRBV20-1,CSANRGSGNTYEQYF,TGCAGTGCTAACCGGGGCAGCGGAAATACCTACGAGCAGTACTTC
many,-,TRBJ1-1,TRBV19,CASSDSMNTEAFF,TGTGCCAGTAGTGACTCCATGAACACTGAAGCTTTCTTT
-,-,TRBJ1-5,TRBV5-1,CASRSDQNQTQHF,TGCGCCAGCAGGTCGGACCAAAATCAGACCCAGCATTTT
few,-,TRBJ2-4,TRBV28,CASSLGGNIQYF,TGTGCCAGCAGTCTGGGGGGAAACATTCAGTACTTC
many,-,TRBJ2-3,TRBV20-1,CSARGRGGTDTQYF,TGCAGTGCTAGAGGGCGGGGCGGCACAGATACGCAGTATTTT
few,-,TRBJ2-3,TRBV4-3,CASSQEWGTDTQYF,TGCGCCAGCAGCCAAGAGTGGGGCACAGATACGCAGTATTTT
medium-sized,-,TRBJ1-2,TRBV9,CASSVVGAPGYGYTF,TGTGCCAGCAGCGTAGTGGGGGCTCCGGGCTATGGCTACACCTTC
-,-,TRBJ2-3,TRBV9,CASSPSLGDTQYF,TGTGCCAGCAGCCCCTCTCTGGGAGATACGCAGTATTTT
many,-,TRBJ2-2,TRBV7-3,CASSWTSNTGELFF,TGTGCCAGCAGTTGGACATCGAACACCGGGGAGCTGTTTTTT
medium-sized,TRBD1,TRBJ1-2,TRBV6-1,CASSPLRDREVVGYGYTF,TGTGCCAGCAGTCCTCTCCGGGACAGGGAGGTGGTGGGCTATGGCTACACCTTC
medium-sized,TRBD2,TRBJ2-7,TRBV19,CASSQGGTSGTRQYF,TGTGCCAGTAGCCAAGGAGGCACTAGCGGGACTAGGCAGTACTTC
medium-sized,-,TRBJ1-2,TRBV24-1,CATSGEGFGYGYTF,TGTGCCACCAGTGGGGAGGGTTTTGGCTATGGCTACACCTTC
medium-sized,-,TRBJ1-2,TRBV18,CASRPGTGNYGYTF,TGTGCCAGCAGACCCGGGACGGGTAACTATGGCTACACCTTC